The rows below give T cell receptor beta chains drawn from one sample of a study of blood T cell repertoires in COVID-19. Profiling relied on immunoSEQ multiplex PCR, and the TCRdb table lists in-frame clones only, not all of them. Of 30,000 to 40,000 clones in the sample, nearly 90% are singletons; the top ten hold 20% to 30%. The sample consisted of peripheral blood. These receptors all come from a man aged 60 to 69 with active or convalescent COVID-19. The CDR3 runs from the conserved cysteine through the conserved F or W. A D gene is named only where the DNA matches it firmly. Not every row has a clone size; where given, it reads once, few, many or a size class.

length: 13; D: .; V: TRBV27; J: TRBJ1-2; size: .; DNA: TGTGCCAGCAGTTTATCTAGGGGCTTTGGCTACACCTTC; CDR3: CASSLSRGFGYTF
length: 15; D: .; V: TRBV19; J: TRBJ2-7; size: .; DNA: TGTGCCAGTGGCCCCGCGGGATTCAGCTCCTACGAGCAGTACTTC; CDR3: CASGPAGFSSYEQYF
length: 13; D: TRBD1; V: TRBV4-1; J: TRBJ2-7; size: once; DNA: TGCGCCAGCGGGACAGGGGGATCCTACGAGCAGTACTTC; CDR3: CASGTGGSYEQYF
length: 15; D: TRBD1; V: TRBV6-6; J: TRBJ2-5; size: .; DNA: TGTGCCAGCAGTTACGGGACAGGGGGCGGAGAGACCCAGTACTTC; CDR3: CASSYGTGGGETQYF
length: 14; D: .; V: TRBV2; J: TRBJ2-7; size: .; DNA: TGTGCCAGCAGTGAATTCGGCAGGGTTTACGAGCAGTACTTC; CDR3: CASSEFGRVYEQYF
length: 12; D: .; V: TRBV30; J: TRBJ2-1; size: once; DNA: TGTGCCTGGAGTGTCCCGTTCAGTGAGCAGTTCTTC; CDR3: CAWSVPFSEQFF
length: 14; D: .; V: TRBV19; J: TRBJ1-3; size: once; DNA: TGTGCCAGCACAACAGGGAATGCTGGAAACACCATATATTTT; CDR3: CASTTGNAGNTIYF
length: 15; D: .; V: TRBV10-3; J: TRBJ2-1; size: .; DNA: TGTGCCATCAGTGCCGACAGGACGACCTACAATGAGCAGTTCTTC; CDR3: CAISADRTTYNEQFF
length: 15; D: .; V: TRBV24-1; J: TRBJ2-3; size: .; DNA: TGTGCCACCAGTGATAGACACCTGGACACAGATACGCAGTATTTT; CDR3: CATSDRHLDTDTQYF
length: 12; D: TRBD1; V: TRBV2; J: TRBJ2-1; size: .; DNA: TGTGCCAGCCGGGACAGGGGGCATGAGCAGTTCTTC; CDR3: CASRDRGHEQFF
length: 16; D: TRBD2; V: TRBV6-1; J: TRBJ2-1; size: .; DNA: TGTGCCAGCAGTGCCCTGAGTTTAGCGGGAAGGAATGAGCAGTTCTTC; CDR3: CASSALSLAGRNEQFF
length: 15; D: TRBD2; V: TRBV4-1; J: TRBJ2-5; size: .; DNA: TGCGCCAGCAGCCAAACCGAAGCGGGGAGGGAGACCCAGTACTTC; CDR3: CASSQTEAGRETQYF
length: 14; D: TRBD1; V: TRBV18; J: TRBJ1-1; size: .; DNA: TGTGCCAGCTCATCCTCAGGGGGCCGTACTGAAGCTTTCTTT; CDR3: CASSSSGGRTEAFF
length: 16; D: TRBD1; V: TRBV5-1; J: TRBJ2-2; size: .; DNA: TGCGCCAGCAGCTTGGTAGTGACAGGGGGCACCGGGGAGCTGTTTTTT; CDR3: CASSLVVTGGTGELFF
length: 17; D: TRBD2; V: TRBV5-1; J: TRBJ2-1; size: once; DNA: TGCGCCAGCAGCTTGCTAGGTGATCGGGACTACTACAATGAGCAGTTCTTC; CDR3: CASSLLGDRDYYNEQFF
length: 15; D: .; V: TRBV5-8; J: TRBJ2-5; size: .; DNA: TGTGCCAGCAGCTTGGGGGGTGGGAGACAAGAGACCCAGTACTTC; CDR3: CASSLGGGRQETQYF
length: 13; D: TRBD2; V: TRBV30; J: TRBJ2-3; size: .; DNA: TGTGCCTGGAGGCTAGCGGGAGTTGATACGCAGTATTTT; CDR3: CAWRLAGVDTQYF
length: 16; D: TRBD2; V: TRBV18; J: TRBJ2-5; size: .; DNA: TGTGCCAGCTCACCGCAAGCGGGAGGTAGATTGGAGACCCAGTACTTC; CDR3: CASSPQAGGRLETQYF
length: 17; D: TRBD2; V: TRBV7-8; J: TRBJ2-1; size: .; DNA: TGTGCCAGCAGCTTTGGGACTAGCGGGAGTAAGTACAATGAGCAGTTCTTC; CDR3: CASSFGTSGSKYNEQFF
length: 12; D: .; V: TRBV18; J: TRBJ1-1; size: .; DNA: TGTGCCAGCTCTGGGGCCTCCACTGAAGCTTTCTTT; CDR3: CASSGASTEAFF
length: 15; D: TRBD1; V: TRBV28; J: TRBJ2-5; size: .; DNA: TGTGCCAGCAATCCAGGGGGCGCGGGCCAAGAGACCCAGTACTTC; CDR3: CASNPGGAGQETQYF
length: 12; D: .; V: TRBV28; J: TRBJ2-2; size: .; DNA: TGTGCCAGCACAAGCGAAACCGGGGAGCTGTTTTTT; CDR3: CASTSETGELFF
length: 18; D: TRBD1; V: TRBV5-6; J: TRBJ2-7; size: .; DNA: TGTGCCAGCAGCTTCAGGGGGCTAACTCCTCGGCACTCCTACGAGCAGTACTTC; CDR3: CASSFRGLTPRHSYEQYF
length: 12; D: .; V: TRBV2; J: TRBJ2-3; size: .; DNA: TGTGCCAGCAGTCGAAGGCGGGATACGCAGTATTTT; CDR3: CASSRRRDTQYF
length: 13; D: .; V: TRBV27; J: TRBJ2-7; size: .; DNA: TGTGCCAGCAGTTTTACGGGAGTAGGGGAGCAGTACTTC; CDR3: CASSFTGVGEQYF
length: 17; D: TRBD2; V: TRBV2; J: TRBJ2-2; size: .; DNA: TGTGCCAGCAGTGAATCGTTAGCGGGAATGAACACCGGGGAGCTGTTTTTT; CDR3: CASSESLAGMNTGELFF
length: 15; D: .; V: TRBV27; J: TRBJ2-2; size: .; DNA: TGTGCCAGCTCCCGGAATCGGGAAGGAACCGGGGAGCTGTTTTTT; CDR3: CASSRNREGTGELFF
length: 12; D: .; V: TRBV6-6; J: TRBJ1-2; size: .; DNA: TGTGCCAGCATGGGGGGAGGCTATGGCTACACCTTC; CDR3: CASMGGGYGYTF
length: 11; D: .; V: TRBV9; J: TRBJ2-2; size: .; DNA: TGTGCCAGCAGCGCCTCCAACAACCTGTTTTTT; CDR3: CASSASNNLFF
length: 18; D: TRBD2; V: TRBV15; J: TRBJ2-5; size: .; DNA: TGTGCCACCAGCAGAGGCCTAGCGGGAGGGCCGGACCAAGAGACCCAGTACTTC; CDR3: CATSRGLAGGPDQETQYF
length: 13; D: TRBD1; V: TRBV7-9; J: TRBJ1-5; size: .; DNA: TGTGCCAGCAGCGCCACAGGGGGGCAGCCCCAGCATTTT; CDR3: CASSATGGQPQHF
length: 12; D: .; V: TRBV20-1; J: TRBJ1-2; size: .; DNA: TGCAGTGCTAGTGGACAGACCTATGGCTACACCTTC; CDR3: CSASGQTYGYTF
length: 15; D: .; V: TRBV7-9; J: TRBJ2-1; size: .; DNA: TGTGCCAGCAGCCCCTGGGCCGGCGGGTACAATGAGCAGTTCTTC; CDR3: CASSPWAGGYNEQFF
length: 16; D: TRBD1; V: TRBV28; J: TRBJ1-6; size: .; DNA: TGTGCCAGCAGTTTATCATGGACAGGCTTGGAGTCACCCCTCCACTTT; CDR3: CASSLSWTGLESPLHF
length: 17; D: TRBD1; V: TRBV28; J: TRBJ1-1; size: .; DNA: TGTGCCAGCAGTTTATATCCCCGTACAGGGGGCCTCACTGAAGCTTTCTTT; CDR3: CASSLYPRTGGLTEAFF
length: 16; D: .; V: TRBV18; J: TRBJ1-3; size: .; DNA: TGTGCCAGCTCACCTTTAGACAGTCCCTCTGGAAACACCATATATTTT; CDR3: CASSPLDSPSGNTIYF
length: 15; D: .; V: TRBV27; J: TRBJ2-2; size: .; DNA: TGTGCCAGTGTCCCCGTCGCCTCGGGAGCCGGGGAGCTGTTTTTT; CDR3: CASVPVASGAGELFF
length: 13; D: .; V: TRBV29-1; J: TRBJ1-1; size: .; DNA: TGCAGCGTCTGCAGCACTATGAACACTGAAGCTTTCTTT; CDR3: CSVCSTMNTEAFF
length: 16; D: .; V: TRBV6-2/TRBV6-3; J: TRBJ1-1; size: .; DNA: TGTGCCAGCAGTTATTCCGTTCGACTAGAGAACACTGAAGCTTTCTTT; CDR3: CASSYSVRLENTEAFF
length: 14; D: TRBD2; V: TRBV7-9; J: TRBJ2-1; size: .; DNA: TGTGCCAGCAGCTTATTAGCGGGAGTAGGGGAGCAGTTCTTC; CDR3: CASSLLAGVGEQFF
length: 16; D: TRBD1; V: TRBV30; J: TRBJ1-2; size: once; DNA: TGTGCCTGGAGCTTACCACCGGGACAGGGGACCTATGGCTACACCTTC; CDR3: CAWSLPPGQGTYGYTF
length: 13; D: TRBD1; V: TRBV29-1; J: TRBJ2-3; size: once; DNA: TGCAGCGCTTGGACAGGGCGGGTAGATACGCAGTATTTT; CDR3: CSAWTGRVDTQYF
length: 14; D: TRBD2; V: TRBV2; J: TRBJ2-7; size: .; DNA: TGTGCCAGCAGCTGGGAGGGTGGCACCTACGAGCAGTACTTC; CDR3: CASSWEGGTYEQYF
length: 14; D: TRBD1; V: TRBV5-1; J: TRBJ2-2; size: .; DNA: TGCGCCAGTGGGGACAGCACGAACACCGGGGAGCTGTTTTTT; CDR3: CASGDSTNTGELFF
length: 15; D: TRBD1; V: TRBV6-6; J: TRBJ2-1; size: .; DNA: TGTGCCAGCAGTTACTCGGGACAGGGGGCAGGTGAGCAGTTCTTC; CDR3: CASSYSGQGAGEQFF
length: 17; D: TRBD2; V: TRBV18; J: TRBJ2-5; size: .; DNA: TGTGCCAGCTCACCCCAGATCGATATAGCGGGAGTAGAGACCCAGTACTTC; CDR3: CASSPQIDIAGVETQYF
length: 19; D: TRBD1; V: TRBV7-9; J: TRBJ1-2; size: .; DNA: TGTGCCAGCAGCAACACCTTTGGGACCGGGACAGGGAGAGGAGATGGCTACACCTTC; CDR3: CASSNTFGTGTGRGDGYTF
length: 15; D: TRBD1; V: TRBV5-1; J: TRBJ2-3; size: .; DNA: TGCGCCAGCAGCCCAGAGGGACAGGGGTGGGATACGCAGTATTTT; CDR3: CASSPEGQGWDTQYF
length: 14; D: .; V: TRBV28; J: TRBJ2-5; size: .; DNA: TGTGCCAGCAGTTTCGCGGGGTCGGGAGAGACCCAGTACTTC; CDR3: CASSFAGSGETQYF
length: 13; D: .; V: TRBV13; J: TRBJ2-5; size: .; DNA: TGTGCCAGCACCAAGACTAGAAAAGAGACCCAGTACTTC; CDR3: CASTKTRKETQYF